Detailed here is one T cell receptor (beta chain). Its specificity is unknown. An end of the junction does not agree with germline; a read error may underlie this. This entry comes from a study of vaccination and CD4 T cells after COVID-19. Background on the study: Two of the convalescents were Hispanic, and the group consisted of six males and four females.

This sample's treatment: approximately 11-day PBMC culture with coronavirus spike peptide pools or control peptides (ViraFEST assay). For ViraFEST, peptide pools expanded antigen-specific T cells, after which the TCRs were sequenced. Half-medium changes with fresh IL-2 medium occurred on days 3 and 7. Once obtained from cultured CD4+ T cells, the DNA was sequenced using the Oncomine TCR Beta short-read assay. MiXCR was run by TCRdb on the PCR reads, yielding one entry per CDR3 protein. This sample has approximately 15,000 distinct CDR3 sequences, with 36% found just once. Whole-study results and caveats: Reactive clone data from convalescent patients indicated a median of 86.3% appearing only post-vaccination.

CDR3 length equals 14 residues. Germline-derived CDR1 and CDR2 are MNHEY and SVGAGI. V is TRBV6-5 and J is TRBJ2-5, with D possibly matching TRBD1 (5 bases). The specimen was CD4+ T cells from blood, cultured in vitro, collected before SARS-CoV-2 vaccination. The receptor was isolated from a human donor who received a COVID-19 vaccine. CDR3 sequence: CASSSQTAQEIQYF. As DNA, the CDR3 is TGTGCCAGCAGTTCCCAGACAGCCCAAGAGATCCAGTACTTC.